This T cell receptor (beta chain) was recovered during a study of beta chain features in type 1 diabetes. At the level of the study: Patients did not differ from healthy donors in age, gender or cell yield.

Every bit of the isolated RNA underwent reverse transcription, so sequencing read expressed TCRB transcripts. Produced via immunoSEQ multiplex PCR; TCRdb's table is partial and in-frame only. The top ten clones hold approximately 0.05% of a sample with 240,000 or so clones, roughly two thirds of them seen once. The germline V and J ends were trimmed by 3 bases and 3 bases, with 4 bases remaining between them. Looked up from germline, CDR1 is LNHNV and CDR2 is YYDKDF (reference sequence). The CDR3 totals 12 residues. The sample comprised naive CD4+ T cells from blood. The chain is built from TRBV15 and TRBJ2-3; D gene uncertain. The clonotype was recovered from a young man in good health. DNA for the CDR3: TGTGCCACCAGCAGGCGGACAGATACGCAGTATTTT. It codes for CATSRRTDTQYF.